The 24 T cell receptor beta chains below were found in one sample sequenced in a study of cytotoxic CD8 clonotypes in ibrutinib-treated CLL. Data came from immunoSEQ multiplex PCR; TCRdb stores just in-frame clones and leaves some out. The sample lists approximately 32,000 clones; more than 65% were seen once. The sample in question was PBMCs, obtained before ibrutinib treatment. The receptors shown here come from a human donor with chronic lymphocytic leukemia.

This clone was recorded once. The chain joins TRBV6-5 to TRBJ2-7; possible D gene TRBD2, 6 bases. This CDR3 is 13 amino acids long. The germline V gene has CDR1 MNHEY and CDR2 SVGAGI. Trimming left V 6 bases short and J 0 bases short, with 9 bases between. The CDR3 DNA follows: TGTGCCAGCAGCCGGAGGGACTCCTACGAGCAGTACTTC. Translating it yields CASSRRDSYEQYF.

The rearrangement links TRBV5-6 to TRBJ1-3; no reliable D call. The CDR3 contains 14 residues. The V end lost 4 bases, the J end lost 2 bases, and 10 bases lay between the germline ends. CDR1 SGHDT and CDR2 YYEEEE come from the germline V gene. In DNA, the CDR3 is TGTGCCAGCAGCCGCGATGCCACTGGAAACACCATATATTTT. This encodes CASSRDATGNTIYF.

The V gene is TRBV28, the J gene TRBJ1-3; D is undetermined. The CDR3 runs 13 residues. The V end lost 8 bases, the J end lost 0 bases, and 8 bases lay between the germline ends. In germline, CDR1 is MDHEN, CDR2 SYDVKM. In DNA form, the CDR3 reads TGTGCCAGCTGGGGATACTCTGGAAACACCATATATTTT. Translating it yields CASWGYSGNTIYF.

This rearrangement joins TRBV5-4 to TRBJ2-5; 14 nucleotides agree with TRBD2. CDR1 and CDR2 (germline): SGHNT, YYREEE (reference sequence). Trimming cost V 6 bases and J 4 bases; bases outside gene matches: 8. The CDR3 has 16 residues. The CDR3 coding sequence is TGTGCCAGCACCAAGACTAGCGGGGGGGGCGGAGAGACCCAGTACTTC. It encodes CASTKTSGGGGETQYF.

This clone has only a few counts. The chain couples TRBV30 to TRBJ2-7; D unclear. The V end lost 3 bases, the J end lost 3 bases, and 12 bases lay between the germline ends. The germline gives CDR1 GTSNPN, CDR2 SVGIG (reference sequence). The CDR3 has 13 amino acids. DNA for the CDR3: TGTGCCTGGAGCCTAGGAAACAGCTACGAGCAGTACTTC. The encoded protein is CAWSLGNSYEQYF.

This clone was counted between two and nine times. V and J are TRBV28 and TRBJ1-2; D is unresolved. V was cut by 6 bases and J by 2 bases, with 4 bases left in between. Germline lookup yields CDR1 MDHEN and CDR2 SYDVKM. This CDR3 contains 11 residues. This chain's CDR3 is CASSQNYGYTF. The CDR3, as DNA: TGTGCCAGCAGCCAGAACTATGGCTACACCTTC.

The chain has TRBV7-8 and TRBJ1-4; weak D call: TRBD1 (6 bases). CDR3 length: 17 amino acids. Germline V gene lookup returns CDR1 SGHVS and CDR2 FQNEAQ. Trimming took off 1 base at V and 3 bases at J, with 15 bases between the two ends. CDR3 sequence: CASSLVARGGANEKLFF. The CDR3 DNA sequence: TGTGCCAGCAGCTTAGTGGCCAGGGGAGGGGCTAATGAAAAACTGTTTTTT.

This clone was counted only a few times. This chain uses TRBV5-6 with TRBJ2-2; possibly TRBD2 for D (5 bases). Trimming removed 2 bases at V and 5 bases at J, with 16 bases between. This CDR3 has 16 amino acids. Germline V gene data show CDR1 as SGHDT and CDR2 as YYEEEE. The CDR3 here is CASSFLSRVQTGELFF. CDR3 in DNA: TGTGCCAGCAGCTTTCTTTCGAGGGTACAAACCGGGGAGCTGTTTTTT. The variable domain in full, with the rest retrieved from reference TRBV5-6 and TRBJ2-2, is DAGVTQSPTHLIKTRGQQVTLRCSPKSGHDTVSWYQQALGQGPQFIFQYYEEEERQRGNFPDRFSGHQFPNYSSELNVNALLLGDSALYLCASSFLSRVQTGELFFGEGSRLTVL.

The chain couples TRBV5-8 to TRBJ2-3; no clear D gene. The CDR3 has 14 residues. Germline-derived CDR1 and CDR2 are SGHTS and YDEGEE. Between the trimmed V and J ends, which lost 4 bases and 0 bases, there was a span of 9 bases. The CDR3 bases are TGTGCCAGCAGCCCCAGTTGGAGCACAGATACGCAGTATTTT. Translated: CASSPSWSTDTQYF.

The chain couples TRBV6-1 to TRBJ2-7; D ambiguous. The germline V gene encodes CDR1 MNHNS and CDR2 SASEGT. This CDR3 contains 13 residues. Trimming left V 8 bases short and J 3 bases short, with 14 bases between. The CDR3 DNA follows: TGTGCCAGCTCGAGCCATAATCTCTACGAGCAGTACTTC. It yields the protein CASSSHNLYEQYF.

The V call is TRBV28, the J call TRBJ1-1, with D unclear. Germline lookup yields CDR1 MDHEN and CDR2 SYDVKM. V was cut by 8 bases and J by 6 bases, with 10 bases left in between. The CDR3 runs 11 residues. Written as DNA, the CDR3 is TGTGCCAGCGGCGAGGAGGCTGAAGCTTTCTTT. Translation gives CASGEEAEAFF.

The CDR3 DNA reads as TGTGCCAGCAGCCAATGGGGACTAGCGGGGGCCTCAGAGACCCAGTACTTC. Translated, it gives CASSQWGLAGASETQYF. V and J are TRBV4-2 and TRBJ2-5; TRBD2 matches at 14 bases. Germline values: CDR1 LGHNA, CDR2 YNFKEQ. The trim removed 2 bases at V and 4 bases at J, leaving 6 bases unmatched. The CDR3 covers 17 residues.

The chain has TRBV19 and TRBJ2-1, with D perhaps matching TRBD2 (5 bases). Between the trimmed V and J ends, which lost 0 bases and 5 bases, there was a span of 5 bases. Germline V lookup: CDR1 LNHDA, CDR2 SQIVND (reference sequence). CDR3 size: 13 residues. CDR3 bases: TGTGCCAGTAGTATAGAGCGGGACAATGAGCAGTTCTTC. Protein product: CASSIERDNEQFF. Based on the CDR3 plus reference TRBV19 and TRBJ2-1, the full variable domain is DGGITQSPKYLFRKEGQNVTLSCEQNLNHDAMYWYRQDPGQGLRLIYYSQIVNDFQKGDIAEGYSVSREKKESFPLTVTSAQKNPTAFYLCASSIERDNEQFFGPGTRLTVL.

About this clone: Other nucleotide sequences from this sample produce the same CDR3. V usage is TRBV11-2 and J usage is TRBJ2-7; 7 positions agree with TRBD1. The CDR3 runs to 14 residues. V lost 3 bases to trimming and J lost 2 bases; unmatched junction nucleotides: 4. Germline CDR1 and CDR2: SGHAT and FQNNGV. This CDR3 reads CASSLLTGTYEQYF. DNA of the CDR3: TGTGCCAGCAGCTTGCTGACAGGGACCTACGAGCAGTACTTC.

The rearrangement joins TRBV5-1 to TRBJ1-5; D gene unclear. CDR1 is SGHRS, CDR2 YFSETQ, per germline. The CDR3 has 16 residues. Trimming cost V 8 bases and J 1 base, with 19 bases left between them. As DNA, the CDR3 is TGCGCCAGTAGATGGAGGCGTAGGGAGAGCAATCAGCCCCAGCATTTT. Translation gives CASRWRRRESNQPQHF.

Notes on this clone: A clone one base away is much larger, so this may be a read error. This chain connects TRBV2 to TRBJ2-7, with 10 bases aligning to TRBD2. Germline-derived CDR1 and CDR2 are SNHLY and FYNNEI. The CDR3 is 15 residues long. V lost 6 bases, J lost 1 base, and 6 bases stayed unmatched. The CDR3 loop is CASSGGGLASYEQYF. The CDR3, as DNA: TGTGCCAGCAGCGGGGGGGGACTAGCGTCCTACGAGCAGTACTTC.

The rearrangement links TRBV19 to TRBJ2-3; weak D call: TRBD1 (6 bases). Trimming pared 6 bases from V and 3 bases from J, leaving 10 bases between. The CDR3 covers 13 residues. Germline loops: CDR1 LNHDA, CDR2 SQIVND (reference sequence). The CDR3 sequence is CASRNTGTDTQYF. CDR3 in DNA: TGTGCCAGTAGAAACACAGGGACAGATACGCAGTATTTT.

This clone was seen a handful of times. The chain recombines TRBV18 with TRBJ2-7; 8 positions match TRBD1. The CDR3 runs 16 residues. The V segment lost 3 bases and the J segment 2 bases; nucleotides outside the gene matches: 9. From germline, CDR1 is KGHSH and CDR2 LQKENI. The CDR3 loop reads CASSPAPGQGAYEQYF. The CDR3 DNA is TGTGCCAGCTCACCGGCTCCAGGACAGGGAGCCTACGAGCAGTACTTC.

The chain combines TRBV5-6 with TRBJ2-7, with D possibly being TRBD1 (6 bases). V gave up 0 bases and J gave up 2 bases, with 9 bases separating them. Germline V gene lookup returns CDR1 SGHDT and CDR2 YYEEEE. CDR3 size: 14 residues. The CDR3 nucleotides are TGTGCCAGCAGCTTGGCAGGGGCCCCCTACGAGCAGTACTTC. It specifies CASSLAGAPYEQYF.

This chain uses TRBV11-2 with TRBJ2-2; possibly TRBD2 for D (7 bases). The germline V gene encodes CDR1 SGHAT and CDR2 FQNNGV. There are 14 residues in the CDR3. With 7 bases removed from V and 10 bases from J, the gap between germline ends came to 19 bases. In nucleotides, the CDR3 is TGTGCCAGCATGGGGGGGCTTGGAACAAAGGAGCTGTTTTTT. Protein: CASMGGLGTKELFF.

The chain is built from TRBV5-5 and TRBJ1-4, with D perhaps TRBD1 (5 bases). The CDR3 length is 13 residues. The V end lost 2 bases, the J end lost 5 bases, and 7 bases lay between the germline ends. Germline CDR1 reads SGHKS; CDR2 reads YYEKEE (reference sequence). The CDR3 here is CASSFSGNEKLFF. The CDR3 nucleotides read TGTGCCAGCAGCTTTTCAGGGAATGAAAAACTGTTTTTT.

CDR3 nucleotides: TGTGCCAGCAGTTTATCCGGGGGGGGACAGAGGAATCAGCCCCAGCATTTT. Its translation: CASSLSGGGQRNQPQHF. The genes are TRBV28 and TRBJ1-5, with 7 bases lining up with TRBD1. The CDR3 extends over 17 amino acids. V lost 1 base to trimming and J lost 4 bases; unmatched junction nucleotides: 10. Germline CDR1 MDHEN, CDR2 SYDVKM.

The rearrangement links TRBV23-1 to TRBJ1-6; 8 bases match TRBD1. TRBV23-1 counts as an open reading frame of uncertain function. V gave up 1 base and J gave up 6 bases; unmatched junction bases: 5. The CDR3 has 16 amino acids. CDR3 in amino acids: CASSQCCGTGNSPLHF. CDR3 in DNA: TGCGCCAGCAGTCAATGCTGCGGGACAGGTAATTCACCCCTCCACTTT.

The chain employs TRBV20-1 and TRBJ2-3, with no clear D. The germline V gene encodes CDR1 DFQATT and CDR2 SNEGSKA (reference sequence). This CDR3 region has 11 residues. The V end lost 5 bases, the J end lost 6 bases, and 9 bases lay between the germline ends. CDR3 loop: CSALPRDTQYF. The CDR3 DNA follows: TGCAGTGCTCTTCCTCGGGATACGCAGTATTTT.